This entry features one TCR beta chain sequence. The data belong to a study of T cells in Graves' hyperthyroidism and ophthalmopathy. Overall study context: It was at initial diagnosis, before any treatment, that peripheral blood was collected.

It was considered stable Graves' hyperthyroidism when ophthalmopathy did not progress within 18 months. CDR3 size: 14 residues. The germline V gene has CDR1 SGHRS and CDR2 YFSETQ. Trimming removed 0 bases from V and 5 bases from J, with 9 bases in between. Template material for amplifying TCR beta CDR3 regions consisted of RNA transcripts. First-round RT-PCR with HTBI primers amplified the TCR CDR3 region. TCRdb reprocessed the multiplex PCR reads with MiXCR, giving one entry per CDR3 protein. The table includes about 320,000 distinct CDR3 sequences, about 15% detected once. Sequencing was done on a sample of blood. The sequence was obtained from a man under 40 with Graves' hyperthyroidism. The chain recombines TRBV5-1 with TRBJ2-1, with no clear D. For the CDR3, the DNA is TGCGCCAGCAGCTTGGCCCAAAAGGACAATGAGCAGTTCTTC. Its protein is CASSLAQKDNEQFF.